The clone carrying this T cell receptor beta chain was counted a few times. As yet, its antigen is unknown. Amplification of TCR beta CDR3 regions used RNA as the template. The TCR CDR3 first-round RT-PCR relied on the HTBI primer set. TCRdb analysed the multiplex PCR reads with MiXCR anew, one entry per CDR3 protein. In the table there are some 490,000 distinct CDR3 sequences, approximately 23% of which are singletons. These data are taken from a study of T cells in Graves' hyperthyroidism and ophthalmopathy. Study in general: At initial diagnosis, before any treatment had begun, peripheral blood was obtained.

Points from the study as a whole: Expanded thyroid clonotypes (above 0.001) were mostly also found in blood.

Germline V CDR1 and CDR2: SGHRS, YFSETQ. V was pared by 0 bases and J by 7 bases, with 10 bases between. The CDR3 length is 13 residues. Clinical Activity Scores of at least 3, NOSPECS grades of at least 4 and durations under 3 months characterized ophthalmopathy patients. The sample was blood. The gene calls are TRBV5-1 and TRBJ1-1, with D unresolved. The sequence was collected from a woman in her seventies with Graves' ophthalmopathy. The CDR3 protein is CASSLAATYEAFF. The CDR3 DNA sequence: TGCGCCAGCAGCTTGGCCGCCACCTATGAAGCTTTCTTT.